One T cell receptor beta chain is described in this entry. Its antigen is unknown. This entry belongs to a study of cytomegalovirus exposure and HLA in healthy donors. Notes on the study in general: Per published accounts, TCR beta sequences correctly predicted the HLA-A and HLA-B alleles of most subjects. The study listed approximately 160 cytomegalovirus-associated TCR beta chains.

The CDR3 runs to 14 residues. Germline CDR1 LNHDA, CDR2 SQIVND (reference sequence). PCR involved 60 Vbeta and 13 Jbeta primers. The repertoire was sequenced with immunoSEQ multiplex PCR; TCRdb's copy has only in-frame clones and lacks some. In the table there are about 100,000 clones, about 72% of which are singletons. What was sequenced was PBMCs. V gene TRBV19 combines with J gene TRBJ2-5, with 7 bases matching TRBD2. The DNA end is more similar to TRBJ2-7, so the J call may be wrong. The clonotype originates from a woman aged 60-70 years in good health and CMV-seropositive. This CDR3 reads CASSMASGSYEQYF. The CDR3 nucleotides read TGTGCCAGTAGTATGGCTAGCGGATCCTACGAGCAGTACTTC.